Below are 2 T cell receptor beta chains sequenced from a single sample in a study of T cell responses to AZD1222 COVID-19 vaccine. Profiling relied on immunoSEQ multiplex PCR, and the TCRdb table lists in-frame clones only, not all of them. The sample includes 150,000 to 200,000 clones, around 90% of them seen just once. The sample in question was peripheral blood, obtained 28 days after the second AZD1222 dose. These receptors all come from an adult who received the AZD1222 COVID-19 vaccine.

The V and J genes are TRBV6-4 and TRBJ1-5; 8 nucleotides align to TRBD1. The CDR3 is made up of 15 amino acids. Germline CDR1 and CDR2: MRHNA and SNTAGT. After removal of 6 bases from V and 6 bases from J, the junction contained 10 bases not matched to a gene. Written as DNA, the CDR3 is TGTGCCAGCAGCCAGGGGGCTGAGGCAGGTCAGCCCCAGCATTTT. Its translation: CASSQGAEAGQPQHF.

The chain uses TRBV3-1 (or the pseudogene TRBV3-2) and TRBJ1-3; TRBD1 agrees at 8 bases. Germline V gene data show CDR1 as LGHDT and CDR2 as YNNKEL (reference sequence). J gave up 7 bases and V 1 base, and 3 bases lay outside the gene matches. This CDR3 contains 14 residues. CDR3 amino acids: CASSQAGGRNTIYF. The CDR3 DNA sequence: TGTGCCAGCAGCCAAGCAGGGGGCCGGAACACCATATATTTT.